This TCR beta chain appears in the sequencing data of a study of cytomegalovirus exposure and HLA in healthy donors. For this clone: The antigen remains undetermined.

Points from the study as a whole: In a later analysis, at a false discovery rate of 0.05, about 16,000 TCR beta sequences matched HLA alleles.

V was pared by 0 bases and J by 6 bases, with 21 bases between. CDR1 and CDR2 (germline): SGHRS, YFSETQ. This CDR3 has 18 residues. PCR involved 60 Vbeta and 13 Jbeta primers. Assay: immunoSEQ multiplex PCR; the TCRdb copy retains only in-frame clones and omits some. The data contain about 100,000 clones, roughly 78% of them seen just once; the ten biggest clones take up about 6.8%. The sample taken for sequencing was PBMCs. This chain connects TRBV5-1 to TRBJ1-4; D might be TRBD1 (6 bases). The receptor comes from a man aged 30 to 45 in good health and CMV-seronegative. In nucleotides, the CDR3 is TGCGCCAGCAGCTTGGCCACAGGGACGACTCCTAAGGATGAAAAACTGTTTTTT. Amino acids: CASSLATGTTPKDEKLFF.